This T cell receptor (beta chain) emerged from a study of T-cell reconstitution after alpha-beta-depleted transplantation in children. Preparing the TCRbeta library involved the use of unique molecular identifiers. TCRdb re-analysed the PCR reads in MiXCR, keeping a single row per CDR3 protein. This sample has 490,000 or so distinct CDR3 sequences; approximately 13% occur once, and the top ten carry more than 5.5%. The V gene's germline CDR1 is MNHEY and CDR2 SMNVEV (reference sequence). V lost 5 bases and J lost 3, with 17 bases in between. The CDR3 contains 15 residues. This clonotype was obtained from a human donor who donated a stem cell graft to a child with combined immunodeficiency. The chain employs TRBV27 and TRBJ2-7, with a weak D call TRBD1 (6 bases). The sample in question was PBMCs from the stem cell graft donor, obtained from the stem cell graft. The CDR3 DNA reads as TGTGCCAGCAGTCTCACCAGTGGGACAATCTACGAGCAGTACTTC. It encodes CASSLTSGTIYEQYF.